This TCR beta chain comes out of a study of spatial heterogeneity in lung cancer. Study summary: Beta-chain sequences were consistently detected more often than alpha-chain sequences. For the average unique TCR and UMI combination, more than eight occurrences appeared in raw reads.

Time point noted: sample taken at primary tumor resection. Frozen PBMC, nontumor lung or tumor provided whole RNA, which was sequenced unsorted. V was shortened by 2 bases and J by 1 base, with 7 bases between the two germline ends. CDR1 is SGHRS, CDR2 YFSETQ, per germline. The CDR3 runs 15 residues. A distinct unique molecular identifier was carried by each TCR cDNA molecule. Each CDR3 protein gets one entry after TCRdb re-called the 5' RACE reads with MiXCR. The repertoire holds tens of thousands of distinct CDR3 sequences, with 4.6% as singletons. At least ten counts were recorded for this clonotype.

This clonotype was sampled from a male donor with early-stage non-small cell lung cancer. V is TRBV5-1 and J is TRBJ2-6; tentatively, D is TRBD1 (5 bases). The sequencing here drew on PBMCs, taken at surgery. The CDR3 nucleotides are TGCGCCAGCAGCTTTTCAGGGTCTGGGGCCAACGTCCTGACTTTC. Translating gives CASSFSGSGANVLTF. Using reference TRBV5-1 and TRBJ2-6 for the parts outside the CDR3, the full variable domain is KAGVTQTPRYLIKTRGQQVTLSCSPISGHRSVSWYQQTPGQGLQFLFEYFSETQRNKGNFPGRFSGRQFSNSRSEMNVSTLELGDSALYLCASSFSGSGANVLTFGAGSRLTVL.